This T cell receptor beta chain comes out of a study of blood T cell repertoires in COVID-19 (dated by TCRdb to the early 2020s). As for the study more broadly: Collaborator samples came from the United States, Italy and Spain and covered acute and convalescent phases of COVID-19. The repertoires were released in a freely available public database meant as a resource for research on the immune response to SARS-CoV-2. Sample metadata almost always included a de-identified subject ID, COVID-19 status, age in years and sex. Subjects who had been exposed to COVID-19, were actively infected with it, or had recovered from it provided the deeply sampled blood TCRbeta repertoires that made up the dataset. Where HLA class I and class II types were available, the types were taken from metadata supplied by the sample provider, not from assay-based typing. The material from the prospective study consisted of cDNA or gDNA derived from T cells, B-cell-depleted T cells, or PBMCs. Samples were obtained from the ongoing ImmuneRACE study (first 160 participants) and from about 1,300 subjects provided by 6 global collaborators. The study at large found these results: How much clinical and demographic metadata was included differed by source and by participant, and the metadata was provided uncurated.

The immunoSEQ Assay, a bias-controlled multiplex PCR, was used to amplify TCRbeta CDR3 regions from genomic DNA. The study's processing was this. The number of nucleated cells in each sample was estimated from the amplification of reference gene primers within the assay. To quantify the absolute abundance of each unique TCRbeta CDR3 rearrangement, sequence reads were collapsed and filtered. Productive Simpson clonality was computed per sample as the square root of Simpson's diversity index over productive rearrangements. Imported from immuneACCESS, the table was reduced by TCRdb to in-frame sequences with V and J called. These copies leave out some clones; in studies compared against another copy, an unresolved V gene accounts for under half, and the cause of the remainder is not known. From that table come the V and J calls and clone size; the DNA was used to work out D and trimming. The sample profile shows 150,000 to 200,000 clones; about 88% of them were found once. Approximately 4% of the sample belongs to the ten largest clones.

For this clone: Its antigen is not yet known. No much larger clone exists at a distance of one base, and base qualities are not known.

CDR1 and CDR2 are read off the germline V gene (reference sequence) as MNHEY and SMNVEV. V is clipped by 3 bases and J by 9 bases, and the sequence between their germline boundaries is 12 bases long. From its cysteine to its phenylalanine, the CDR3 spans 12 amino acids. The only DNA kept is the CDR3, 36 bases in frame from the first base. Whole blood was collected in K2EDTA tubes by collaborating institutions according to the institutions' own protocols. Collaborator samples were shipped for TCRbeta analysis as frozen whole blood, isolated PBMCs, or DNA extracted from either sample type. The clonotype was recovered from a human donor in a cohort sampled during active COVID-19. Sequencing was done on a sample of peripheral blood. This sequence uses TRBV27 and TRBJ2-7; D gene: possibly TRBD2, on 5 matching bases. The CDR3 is CASSFLGGWQYF. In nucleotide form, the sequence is TGTGCCAGCAGTTTTTTAGGAGGTTGGCAGTACTTC.